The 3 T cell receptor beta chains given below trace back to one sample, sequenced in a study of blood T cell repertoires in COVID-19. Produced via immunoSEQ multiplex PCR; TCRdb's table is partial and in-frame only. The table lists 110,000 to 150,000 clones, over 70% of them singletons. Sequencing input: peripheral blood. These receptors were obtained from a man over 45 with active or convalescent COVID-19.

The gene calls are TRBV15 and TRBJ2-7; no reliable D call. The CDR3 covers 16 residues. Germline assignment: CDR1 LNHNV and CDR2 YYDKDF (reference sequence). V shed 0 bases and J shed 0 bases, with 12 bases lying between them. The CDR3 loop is CATSRDLISSSYEQYF. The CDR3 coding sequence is TGTGCCACCAGCAGAGATCTGATCTCGAGCTCCTACGAGCAGTACTTC. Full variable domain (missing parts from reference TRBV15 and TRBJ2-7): DAMVIQNPRYQVTQFGKPVTLSCSQTLNHNVMYWYQQKSSQAPKLLFHYYDKDFNNEADTPDNFQSRRPNTSFCFLDIRSPGLGDTAMYLCATSRDLISSSYEQYFGPGTRLTVT.

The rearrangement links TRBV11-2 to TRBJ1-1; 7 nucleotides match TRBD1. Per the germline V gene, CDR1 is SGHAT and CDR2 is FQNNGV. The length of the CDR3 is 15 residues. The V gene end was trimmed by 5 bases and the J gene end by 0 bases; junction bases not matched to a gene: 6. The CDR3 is CASSPTDRVNTEAFF. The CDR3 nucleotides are TGTGCCAGCAGCCCTACCGACAGGGTGAACACTGAAGCTTTCTTT.

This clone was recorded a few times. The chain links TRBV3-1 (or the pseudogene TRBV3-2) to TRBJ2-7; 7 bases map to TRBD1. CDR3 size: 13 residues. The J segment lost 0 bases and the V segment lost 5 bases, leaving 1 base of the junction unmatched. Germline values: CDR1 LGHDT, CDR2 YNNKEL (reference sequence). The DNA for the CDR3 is TGTGCCAGCAGCACAGGGGCCTCCTACGAGCAGTACTTC. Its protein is CASSTGASYEQYF.